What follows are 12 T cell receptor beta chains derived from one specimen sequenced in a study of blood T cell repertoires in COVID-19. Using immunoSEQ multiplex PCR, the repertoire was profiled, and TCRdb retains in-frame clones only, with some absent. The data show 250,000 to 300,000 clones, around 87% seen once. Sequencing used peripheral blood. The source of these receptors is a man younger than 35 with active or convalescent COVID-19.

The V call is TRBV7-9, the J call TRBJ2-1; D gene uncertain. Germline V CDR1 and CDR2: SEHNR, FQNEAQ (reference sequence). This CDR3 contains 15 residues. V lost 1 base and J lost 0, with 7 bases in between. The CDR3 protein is CASSLDTYSYNEQFF. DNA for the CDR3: TGTGCCAGCAGCTTAGACACATACTCCTACAATGAGCAGTTCTTC.

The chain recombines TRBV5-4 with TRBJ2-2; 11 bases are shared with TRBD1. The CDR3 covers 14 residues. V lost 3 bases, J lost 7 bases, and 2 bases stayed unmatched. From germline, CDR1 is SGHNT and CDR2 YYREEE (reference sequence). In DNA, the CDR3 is TGTGCCAGCAGCTGGGACAGGGGGGGCGGGGAGCTGTTTTTT. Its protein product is CASSWDRGGGELFF.

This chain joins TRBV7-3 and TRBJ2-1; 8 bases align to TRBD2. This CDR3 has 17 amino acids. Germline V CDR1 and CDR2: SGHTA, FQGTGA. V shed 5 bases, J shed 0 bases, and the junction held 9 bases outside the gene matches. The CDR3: CASSPIPSGSSYNEQFF. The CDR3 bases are TGTGCCAGCAGCCCCATCCCAAGCGGGAGCTCCTACAATGAGCAGTTCTTC.

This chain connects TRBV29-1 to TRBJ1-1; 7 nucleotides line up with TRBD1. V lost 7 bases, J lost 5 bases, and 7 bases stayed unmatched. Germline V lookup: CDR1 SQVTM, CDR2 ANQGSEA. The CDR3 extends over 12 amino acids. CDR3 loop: CSARTGGTEAFF. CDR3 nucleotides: TGCAGCGCCCGGACAGGTGGTACTGAAGCTTTCTTT.

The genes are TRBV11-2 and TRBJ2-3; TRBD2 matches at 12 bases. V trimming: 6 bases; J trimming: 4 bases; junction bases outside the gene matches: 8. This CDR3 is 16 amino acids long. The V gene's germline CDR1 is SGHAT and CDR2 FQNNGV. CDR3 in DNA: TGTGCCAGCAGTTTTTACCCTAGCGGGGGGGCAGATACGCAGTATTTT. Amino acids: CASSFYPSGGADTQYF.

CDR3 DNA: TGTGCCAGCACCAAGGGGGATTCTAACTATGGCTACACCTTC. It is translated as CASTKGDSNYGYTF. The rearrangement links TRBV28 to TRBJ1-2, with D possibly TRBD1 on 6 matching bases. Germline V gene sequence: CDR1 MDHEN, CDR2 SYDVKM. CDR3 length equals 14 residues. V was cut by 7 bases and J by 0 bases, with 12 bases left in between.

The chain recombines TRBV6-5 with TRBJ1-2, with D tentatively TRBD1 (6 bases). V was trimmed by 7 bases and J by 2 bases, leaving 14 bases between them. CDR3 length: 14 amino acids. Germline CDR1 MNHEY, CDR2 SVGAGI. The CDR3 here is CASNRIRGNYGYTF. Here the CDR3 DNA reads TGTGCCAGCAATAGAATAAGGGGGAACTATGGCTACACCTTC.

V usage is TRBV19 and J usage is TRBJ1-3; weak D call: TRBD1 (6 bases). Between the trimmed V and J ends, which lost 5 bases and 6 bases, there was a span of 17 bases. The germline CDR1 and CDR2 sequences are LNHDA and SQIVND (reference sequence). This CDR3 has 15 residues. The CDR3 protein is CASSSTGLLVNTIYF. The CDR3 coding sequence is TGTGCCAGTAGTTCGACAGGCTTACTTGTAAACACCATATATTTT.

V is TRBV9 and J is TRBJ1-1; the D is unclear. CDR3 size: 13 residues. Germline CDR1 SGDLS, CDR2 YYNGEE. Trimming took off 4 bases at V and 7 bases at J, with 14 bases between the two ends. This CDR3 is CASSNSSPVEAFF. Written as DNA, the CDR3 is TGTGCCAGCAGCAATTCATCGCCGGTTGAAGCTTTCTTT.

Here the CDR3 reads CASSYAGGYGYTF. The CDR3 DNA reads TGTGCCAGCAGTTATGCGGGGGGATATGGCTACACCTTC. The chain recombines TRBV6-5 with TRBJ1-2; D might be TRBD1 (5 bases). Germline V lookup: CDR1 MNHEY, CDR2 SVGAGI. V lost 3 bases and J lost 5, with 10 bases in between. The CDR3 consists of 13 residues.

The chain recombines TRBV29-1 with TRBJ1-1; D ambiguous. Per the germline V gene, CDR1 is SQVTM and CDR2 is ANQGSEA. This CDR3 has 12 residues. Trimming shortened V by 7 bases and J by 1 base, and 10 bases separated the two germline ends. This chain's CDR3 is CSGTEGNTEAFF. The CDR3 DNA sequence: TGCAGCGGGACTGAGGGGAACACTGAAGCTTTCTTT.

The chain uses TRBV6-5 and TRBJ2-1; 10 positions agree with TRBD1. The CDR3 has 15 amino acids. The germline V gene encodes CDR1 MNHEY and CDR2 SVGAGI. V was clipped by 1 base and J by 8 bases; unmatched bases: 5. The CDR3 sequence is CASSYFGQGGDEQFF. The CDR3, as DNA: TGTGCCAGCAGTTACTTTGGACAGGGGGGTGATGAGCAGTTCTTC.